A single sample is the source of the 3 T cell receptor beta chains below, sequenced in a study of T cell changes during pregnancy in multiple sclerosis. TCRdb's copy holds only in-frame clones and misses some; the assay was immunoSEQ multiplex PCR. The sample has about 100,000 clones; around 94% are singletons. Source: peripheral blood, taken in the second trimester of pregnancy. The receptor source for this set is a female donor with multiple sclerosis, enrolled in a pregnancy study.

This clone was recorded once. The genes are TRBV5-4 and TRBJ2-5, with 8 bases that match TRBD1. The germline V gene encodes CDR1 SGHNT and CDR2 YYREEE (reference sequence). The CDR3 extends over 15 amino acids. The V segment lost 2 bases and the J segment 1 base; nucleotides outside the gene matches: 4. The CDR3 DNA sequence: TGTGCCAGCAGCTTACTAGGGACAGGCCAAGAGACCCAGTACTTC. Its translation is CASSLLGTGQETQYF.

Worth noting for this clone: An end of the junction does not agree with germline; a read error may underlie this. This chain joins TRBV5-6 and TRBJ2-5, with D tentatively TRBD1 (6 bases). This CDR3 is built from 14 residues. CDR1 and CDR2 (germline): SGHDT, YYEEEE. The CDR3 DNA reads as TGTGCCAGCAGCTTTACAGGGTTTACGGAGATCCAGTACTTC. Its translation: CASSFTGFTEIQYF.

The sample holds a few counts of this clone. The chain combines TRBV9 with TRBJ1-4; D is uncertain. V gave up 0 bases and J gave up 4 bases, with 10 bases separating them. Germline V CDR1 and CDR2: SGDLS, YYNGEE. This CDR3 contains 15 residues. CDR3: CASSVASAVNEKLFF. Here the CDR3 DNA reads TGTGCCAGCAGCGTAGCCTCGGCGGTTAATGAAAAACTGTTTTTT.